This T cell receptor (beta chain) was observed in a study of blood T cells in healthy people across ages. Overall study findings and caveats: Among T cells, TCR beta diversity per million cells dropped roughly linearly as age rose. Strongly correlated with naive T cell percentage was TCR beta diversity. Estimates of total diversity, which came from one million sequenced T cells, were considered to be underestimates.

Combining a sample-barcoded 5' primer with a J-beta primer mix, a second PCR ran for roughly 7 to 12 cycles. TCRdb analysed the 5' RACE reads with MiXCR anew, one entry per CDR3 protein. The table shows around 2 million distinct CDR3 sequences, with about two fifths occurring only once. As to this clonotype: Its antigen remains unidentified.

Individuals who donated were healthy Caucasians from Russia aged roughly 6 to 95. Trimming took 3 bases from V and 0 from J, leaving 8 bases between them. The CDR3 sequence is 14 residues long. The sample consisted of blood. The chain uses TRBV12-3 or TRBV12-4 and TRBJ1-1; D remains unclear. This receptor was taken from a human donor in good health. In nucleotides, the CDR3 is TGTGCCAGCAGTTTTGAGGTTATGAACACTGAAGCTTTCTTT. This sequence encodes CASSFEVMNTEAFF.